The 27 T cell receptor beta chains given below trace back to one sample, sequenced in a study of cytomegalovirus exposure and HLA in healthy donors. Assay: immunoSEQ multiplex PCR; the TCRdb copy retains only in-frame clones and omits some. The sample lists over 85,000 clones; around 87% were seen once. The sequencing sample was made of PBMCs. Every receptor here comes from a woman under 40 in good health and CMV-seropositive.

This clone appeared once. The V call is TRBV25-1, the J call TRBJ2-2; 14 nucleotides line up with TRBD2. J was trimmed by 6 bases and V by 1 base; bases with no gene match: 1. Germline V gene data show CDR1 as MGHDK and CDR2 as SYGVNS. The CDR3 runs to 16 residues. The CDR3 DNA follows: TGTGCCAGCAGTGAATCGACTAGCGGGGGGGCCGGGGAGCTGTTTTTT. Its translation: CASSESTSGGAGELFF.

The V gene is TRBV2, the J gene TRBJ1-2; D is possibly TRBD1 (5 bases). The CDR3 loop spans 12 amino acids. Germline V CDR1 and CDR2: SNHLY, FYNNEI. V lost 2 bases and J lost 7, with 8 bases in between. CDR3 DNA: TGTGCCAGCAGTGAATCAGGGTTTGGCTACACCTTC. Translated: CASSESGFGYTF.

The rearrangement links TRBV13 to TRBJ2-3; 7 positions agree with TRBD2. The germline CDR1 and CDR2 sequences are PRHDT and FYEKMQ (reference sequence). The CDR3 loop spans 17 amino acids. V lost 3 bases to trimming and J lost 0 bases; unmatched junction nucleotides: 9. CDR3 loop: CASSFSPSGLSTDTQYF. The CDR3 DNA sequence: TGTGCCAGCAGCTTCTCCCCTAGCGGTCTTAGCACAGATACGCAGTATTTT.

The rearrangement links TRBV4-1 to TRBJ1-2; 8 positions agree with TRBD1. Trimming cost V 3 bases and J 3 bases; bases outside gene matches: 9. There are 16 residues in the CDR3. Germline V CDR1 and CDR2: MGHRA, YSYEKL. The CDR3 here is CASSQATTGGYYGYTF. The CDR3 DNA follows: TGCGCCAGCAGCCAGGCTACAACAGGGGGATACTATGGCTACACCTTC.

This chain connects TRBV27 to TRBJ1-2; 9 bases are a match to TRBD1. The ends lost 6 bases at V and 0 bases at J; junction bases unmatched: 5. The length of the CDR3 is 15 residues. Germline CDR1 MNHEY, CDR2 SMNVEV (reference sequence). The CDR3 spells CASRPRDRANYGYTF. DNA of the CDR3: TGTGCCAGCAGGCCTCGGGACAGGGCTAACTATGGCTACACCTTC.

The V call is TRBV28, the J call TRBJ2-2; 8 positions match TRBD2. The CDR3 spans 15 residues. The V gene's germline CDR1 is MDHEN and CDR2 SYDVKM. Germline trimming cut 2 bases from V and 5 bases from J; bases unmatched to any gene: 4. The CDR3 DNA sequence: TGTGCCAGCAGTTTAACGGGAGGGTCTACCGGGGAGCTGTTTTTT. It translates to CASSLTGGSTGELFF.

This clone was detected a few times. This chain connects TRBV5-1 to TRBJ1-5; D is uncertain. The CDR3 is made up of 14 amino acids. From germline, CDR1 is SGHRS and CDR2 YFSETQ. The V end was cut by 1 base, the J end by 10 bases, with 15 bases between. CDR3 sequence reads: CASSLNGRVEPQHF. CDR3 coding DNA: TGCGCCAGCAGCTTGAATGGCCGGGTGGAACCCCAGCATTTT.

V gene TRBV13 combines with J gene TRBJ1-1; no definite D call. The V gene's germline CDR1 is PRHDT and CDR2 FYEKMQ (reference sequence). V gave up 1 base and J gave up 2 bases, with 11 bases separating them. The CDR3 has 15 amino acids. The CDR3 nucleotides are TGTGCCAGCAGCTTAGAACTAGGGAAAAACACTGAAGCTTTCTTT. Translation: CASSLELGKNTEAFF.

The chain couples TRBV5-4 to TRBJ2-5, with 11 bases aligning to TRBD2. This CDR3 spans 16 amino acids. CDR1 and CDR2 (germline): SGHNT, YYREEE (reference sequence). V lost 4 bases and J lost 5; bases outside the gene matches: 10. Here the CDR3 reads CASSGRLAGRAETQYF. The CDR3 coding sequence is TGTGCCAGCAGCGGACGACTAGCGGGGAGGGCGGAGACCCAGTACTTC.

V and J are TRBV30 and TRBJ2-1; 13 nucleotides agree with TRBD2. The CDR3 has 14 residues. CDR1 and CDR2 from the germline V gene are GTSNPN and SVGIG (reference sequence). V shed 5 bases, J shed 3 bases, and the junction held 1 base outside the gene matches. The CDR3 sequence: CAWGTSGIYNEQFF. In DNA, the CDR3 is TGTGCCTGGGGGACTAGCGGGATCTACAATGAGCAGTTCTTC.

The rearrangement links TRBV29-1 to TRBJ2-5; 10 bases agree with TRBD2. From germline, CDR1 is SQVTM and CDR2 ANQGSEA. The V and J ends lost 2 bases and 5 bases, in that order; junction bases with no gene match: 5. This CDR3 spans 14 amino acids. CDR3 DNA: TGCAGCGTTGAACTAGCGGGGGATCGGGAGACCCAGTACTTC. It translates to CSVELAGDRETQYF.

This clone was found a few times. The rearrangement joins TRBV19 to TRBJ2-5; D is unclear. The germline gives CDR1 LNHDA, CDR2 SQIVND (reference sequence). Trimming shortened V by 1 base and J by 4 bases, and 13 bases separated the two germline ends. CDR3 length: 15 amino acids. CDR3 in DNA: TGTGCCAGTAGTATAGGTCGGGTTATTACAGAGACCCAGTACTTC. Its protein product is CASSIGRVITETQYF. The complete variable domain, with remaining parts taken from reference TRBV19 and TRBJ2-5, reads DGGITQSPKYLFRKEGQNVTLSCEQNLNHDAMYWYRQDPGQGLRLIYYSQIVNDFQKGDIAEGYSVSREKKESFPLTVTSAQKNPTAFYLCASSIGRVITETQYFGPGTRLLVL.

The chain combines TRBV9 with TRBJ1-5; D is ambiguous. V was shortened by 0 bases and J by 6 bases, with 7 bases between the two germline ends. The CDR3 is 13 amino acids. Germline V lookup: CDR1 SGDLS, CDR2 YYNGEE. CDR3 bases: TGTGCCAGCAGCGTAGATGAGAGTCAGCCCCAGCATTTT. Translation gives CASSVDESQPQHF. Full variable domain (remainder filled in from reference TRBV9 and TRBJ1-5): DSGVTQTPKHLITATGQRVTLRCSPRSGDLSVYWYQQSLDQGLQFLIQYYNGEERAKGNILERFSAQQFPDLHSELNLSSLELGDSALYFCASSVDESQPQHFGDGTRLSIL.

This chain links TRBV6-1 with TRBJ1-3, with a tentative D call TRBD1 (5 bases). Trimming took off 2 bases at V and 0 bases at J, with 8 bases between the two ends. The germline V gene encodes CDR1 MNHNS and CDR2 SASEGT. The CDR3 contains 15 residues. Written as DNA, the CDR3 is TGTGCCAGCAGTGAAAGGAGGGGCTCTGGAAACACCATATATTTT. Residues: CASSERRGSGNTIYF.

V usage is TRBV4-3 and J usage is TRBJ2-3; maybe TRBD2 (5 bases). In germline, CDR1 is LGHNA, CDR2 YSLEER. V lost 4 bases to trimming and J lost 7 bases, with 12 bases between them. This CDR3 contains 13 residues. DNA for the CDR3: TGCGCCAGCAGCCGGATACCGGGAAATACGCAGTATTTT. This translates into CASSRIPGNTQYF.

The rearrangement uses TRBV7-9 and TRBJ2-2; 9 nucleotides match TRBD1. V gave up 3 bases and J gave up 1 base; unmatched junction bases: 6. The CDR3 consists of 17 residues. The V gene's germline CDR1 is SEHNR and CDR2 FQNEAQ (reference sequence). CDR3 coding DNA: TGTGCCAGCAGCTTGGATCCGGGACAGGGGAACACCGGGGAGCTGTTTTTT. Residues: CASSLDPGQGNTGELFF.

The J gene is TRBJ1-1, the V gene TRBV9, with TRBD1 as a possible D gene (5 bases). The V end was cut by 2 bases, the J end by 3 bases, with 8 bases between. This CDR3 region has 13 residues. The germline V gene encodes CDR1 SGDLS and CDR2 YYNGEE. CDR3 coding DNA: TGTGCCAGCAGCGTCGGGGGTCACACTGAAGCTTTCTTT. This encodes CASSVGGHTEAFF.

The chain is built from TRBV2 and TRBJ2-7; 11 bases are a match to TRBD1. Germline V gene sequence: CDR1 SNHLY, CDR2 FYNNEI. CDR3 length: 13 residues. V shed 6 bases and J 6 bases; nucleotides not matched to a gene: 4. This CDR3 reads CASSRTGGSEQYF. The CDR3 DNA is TGTGCCAGCAGCCGGACAGGGGGCAGCGAGCAGTACTTC.

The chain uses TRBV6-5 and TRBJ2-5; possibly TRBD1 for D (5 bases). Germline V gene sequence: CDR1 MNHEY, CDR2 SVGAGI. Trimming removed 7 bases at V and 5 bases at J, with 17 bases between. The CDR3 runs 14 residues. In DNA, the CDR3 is TGTGCCAGCAAGGAGAAGGGGAAGGATGAGACCCAGTACTTC. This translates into CASKEKGKDETQYF.

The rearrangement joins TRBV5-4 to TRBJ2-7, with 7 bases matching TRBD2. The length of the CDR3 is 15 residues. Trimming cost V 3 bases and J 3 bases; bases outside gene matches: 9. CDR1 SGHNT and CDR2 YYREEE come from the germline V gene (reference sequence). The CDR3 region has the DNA TGTGCCAGCAGCTCGGGGAGCGGGGTCTACTACGAGCAGTACTTC. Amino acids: CASSSGSGVYYEQYF.

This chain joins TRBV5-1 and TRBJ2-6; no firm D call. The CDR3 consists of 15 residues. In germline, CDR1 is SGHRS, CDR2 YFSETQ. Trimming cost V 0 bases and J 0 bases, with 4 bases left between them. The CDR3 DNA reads TGCGCCAGCAGCTTGGACAGCTCTGGGGCCAACGTCCTGACTTTC. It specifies CASSLDSSGANVLTF.

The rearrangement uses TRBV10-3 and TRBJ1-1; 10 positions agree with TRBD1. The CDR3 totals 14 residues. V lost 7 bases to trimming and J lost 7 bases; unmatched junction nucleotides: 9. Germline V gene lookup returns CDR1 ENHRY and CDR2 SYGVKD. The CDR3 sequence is CAINEGQGRGEAFF. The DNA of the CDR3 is TGTGCCATCAACGAGGGACAGGGGAGGGGTGAAGCTTTCTTT.

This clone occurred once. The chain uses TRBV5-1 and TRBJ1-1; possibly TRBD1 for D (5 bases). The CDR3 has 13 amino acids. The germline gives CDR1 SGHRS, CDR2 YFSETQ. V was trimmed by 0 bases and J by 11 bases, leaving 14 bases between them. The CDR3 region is CASSLATGFEAFF. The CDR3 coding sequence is TGCGCCAGCAGCTTGGCCACAGGATTTGAGGCTTTCTTT. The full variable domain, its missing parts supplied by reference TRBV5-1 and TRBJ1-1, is KAGVTQTPRYLIKTRGQQVTLSCSPISGHRSVSWYQQTPGQGLQFLFEYFSETQRNKGNFPGRFSGRQFSNSRSEMNVSTLELGDSALYLCASSLATGFEAFFGQGTRLTVV.

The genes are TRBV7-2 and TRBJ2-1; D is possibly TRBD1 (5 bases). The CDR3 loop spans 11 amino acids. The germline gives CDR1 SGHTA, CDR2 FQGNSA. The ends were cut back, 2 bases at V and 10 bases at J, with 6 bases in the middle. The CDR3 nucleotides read TGTGCCAGCAGCTTAAAGGGGGAGCAGTTCTTC. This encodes CASSLKGEQFF.

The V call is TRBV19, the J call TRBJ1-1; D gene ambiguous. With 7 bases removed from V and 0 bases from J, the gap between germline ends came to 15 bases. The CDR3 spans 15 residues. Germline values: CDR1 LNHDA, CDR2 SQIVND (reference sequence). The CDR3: CASTLTGALNTEAFF. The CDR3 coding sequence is TGTGCCAGTACCCTTACCGGAGCTCTGAACACTGAAGCTTTCTTT.

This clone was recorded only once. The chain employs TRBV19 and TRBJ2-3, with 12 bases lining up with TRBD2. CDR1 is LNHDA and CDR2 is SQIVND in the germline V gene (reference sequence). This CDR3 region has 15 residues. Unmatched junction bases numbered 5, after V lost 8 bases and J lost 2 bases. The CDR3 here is CASQRLAGDTDTQYF. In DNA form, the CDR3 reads TGTGCCAGTCAAAGACTAGCGGGAGACACAGATACGCAGTATTTT.

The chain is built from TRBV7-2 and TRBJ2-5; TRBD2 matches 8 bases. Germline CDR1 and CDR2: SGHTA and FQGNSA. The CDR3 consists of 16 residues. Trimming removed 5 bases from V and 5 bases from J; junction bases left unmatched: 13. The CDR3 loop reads CASSHRAGVEGETQYF. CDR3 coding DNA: TGTGCCAGCAGCCACCGAGCGGGAGTGGAGGGGGAGACCCAGTACTTC. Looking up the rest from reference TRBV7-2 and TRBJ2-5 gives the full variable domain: GAGVSQSPSNKVTEKGKDVELRCDPISGHTALYWYRQSLGQGLEFLIYFQGNSAPDKSGLPSDRFSAERTGGSVSTLTIQRTQQEDSAVYLCASSHRAGVEGETQYFGPGTRLLVL.